This is a list of T cell receptor beta chains from one sample in a study of cytomegalovirus exposure and HLA in healthy donors. The protocol was immunoSEQ multiplex PCR, while the TCRdb copy is restricted to in-frame clones and leaves out a portion. The sample yields 200,000 to 250,000 clones, approximately 79% seen once. Sequencing was carried out using PBMCs. These receptors all come from a man aged 45-60 years in good health and CMV-seronegative. CDR3s include the opening cysteine and the closing phenylalanine or tryptophan. The order of the fields is J gene, V gene, clone size, D gene, CDR3 protein, CDR3 DNA. A D gene is named only where the DNA matches it firmly. Some rows mark clone size as missing; the rest say once, few, many or name a class of expanded clone.

J gene: TRBJ1-1
V gene: TRBV13
clone size: .
D gene: .
CDR3 protein: CASSLAGVTEDTEAFF
CDR3 DNA: TGTGCCAGCAGCTTAGCTGGCGTTACGGAGGACACTGAAGCTTTCTTT

J gene: TRBJ2-5
V gene: TRBV7-3
clone size: .
D gene: TRBD1
CDR3 protein: CASSTRGGPGQETQYF
CDR3 DNA: TGTGCCAGCAGCACTAGAGGGGGCCCAGGCCAAGAGACCCAGTACTTC

J gene: TRBJ2-5
V gene: TRBV30
clone size: .
D gene: .
CDR3 protein: CAWDEFGRGEETQYF
CDR3 DNA: TGTGCCTGGGACGAGTTCGGGAGAGGGGAAGAGACCCAGTACTTC

J gene: TRBJ2-5
V gene: TRBV28
clone size: .
D gene: .
CDR3 protein: CASSFRSGSETQYF
CDR3 DNA: TGTGCCAGCAGTTTCCGGAGTGGATCCGAGACCCAGTACTTC

J gene: TRBJ1-2
V gene: TRBV6-1
clone size: few
D gene: .
CDR3 protein: CASSGTGTELNYGYTF
CDR3 DNA: TGTGCCAGCAGTGGAACCGGGACTGAGCTTAACTATGGCTACACCTTC

J gene: TRBJ1-1
V gene: TRBV28
clone size: .
D gene: TRBD1
CDR3 protein: CASSFIQGSMAEAFF
CDR3 DNA: TGTGCCAGCAGTTTTATACAGGGGTCTATGGCTGAAGCTTTCTTT

J gene: TRBJ2-1
V gene: TRBV5-1
clone size: .
D gene: TRBD2
CDR3 protein: CASSLSAGGPGEQFF
CDR3 DNA: TGCGCCAGCAGCTTGAGCGCGGGAGGGCCCGGTGAGCAGTTCTTC

J gene: TRBJ2-3
V gene: TRBV28
clone size: .
D gene: TRBD2
CDR3 protein: CASSARTSRTDTQYF
CDR3 DNA: TGTGCCAGCAGTGCCCGGACTAGCCGCACAGATACGCAGTATTTT

J gene: TRBJ2-1
V gene: TRBV28
clone size: .
D gene: .
CDR3 protein: CATMAPGVIGYNEQFF
CDR3 DNA: TGTGCCACCATGGCCCCCGGGGTGATCGGCTACAATGAGCAGTTCTTC

J gene: TRBJ2-2
V gene: TRBV7-9
clone size: .
D gene: TRBD2
CDR3 protein: CASSTIAGGPKAGELFF
CDR3 DNA: TGTGCCAGCAGCACGATAGCGGGAGGGCCCAAGGCCGGGGAGCTGTTTTTT

J gene: TRBJ2-3
V gene: TRBV7-3
clone size: .
D gene: .
CDR3 protein: CASSLDGDTQYF
CDR3 DNA: TGTGCCAGCAGCTTAGATGGCGATACGCAGTATTTT

J gene: TRBJ1-5
V gene: TRBV6-5
clone size: once
D gene: .
CDR3 protein: CASGRDRSQPQHF
CDR3 DNA: TGTGCCAGCGGGCGGGATCGGAGTCAGCCCCAGCATTTT

J gene: TRBJ1-2
V gene: TRBV25-1
clone size: once
D gene: .
CDR3 protein: CASSDRSRDYGYTF
CDR3 DNA: TGTGCCAGCAGTGACCGGAGCAGGGACTATGGCTACACCTTC

J gene: TRBJ2-5
V gene: TRBV5-1
clone size: .
D gene: .
CDR3 protein: CASSEDSVQETQYF
CDR3 DNA: TGCGCCAGCAGCGAGGACAGCGTCCAAGAGACCCAGTACTTC

J gene: TRBJ2-5
V gene: TRBV15
clone size: .
D gene: .
CDR3 protein: CATSRALKQETQYF
CDR3 DNA: TGTGCCACCAGCAGAGCACTGAAGCAAGAGACCCAGTACTTC

J gene: TRBJ2-7
V gene: TRBV20-1
clone size: .
D gene: .
CDR3 protein: CSAGGSYEQYF
CDR3 DNA: TGCAGTGCCGGGGGTTCCTACGAGCAGTACTTC

J gene: TRBJ2-7
V gene: TRBV29-1
clone size: .
D gene: TRBD1
CDR3 protein: CSVRWDRGLEQYF
CDR3 DNA: TGCAGCGTCAGGTGGGACAGGGGACTCGAGCAGTACTTC

J gene: TRBJ2-6
V gene: TRBV7-6
clone size: .
D gene: .
CDR3 protein: CASSLAGGSGANVLTF
CDR3 DNA: TGTGCCAGCAGCTTAGCGGGGGGTTCTGGGGCCAACGTCCTGACTTTC

J gene: TRBJ2-7
V gene: TRBV28
clone size: .
D gene: .
CDR3 protein: CASSNSGSRGSYEQYF
CDR3 DNA: TGTGCCAGCAGTAATTCGGGCTCGCGGGGATCCTACGAGCAGTACTTC

J gene: TRBJ1-1
V gene: TRBV4-1
clone size: .
D gene: TRBD1
CDR3 protein: CASSRGQGNTEAFF
CDR3 DNA: TGCGCCAGCAGCCGAGGACAGGGGAACACTGAAGCTTTCTTT

J gene: TRBJ1-4
V gene: TRBV30
clone size: .
D gene: .
CDR3 protein: CAWSGGTGLGEKLFF
CDR3 DNA: TGTGCCTGGAGTGGCGGGACGGGGCTCGGGGAAAAACTGTTTTTT

J gene: TRBJ2-5
V gene: TRBV18
clone size: .
D gene: TRBD2
CDR3 protein: CASSAVGAGGETQYF
CDR3 DNA: TGTGCCAGCTCCGCAGTGGGAGCGGGAGGAGAGACCCAGTACTTC

J gene: TRBJ2-7
V gene: TRBV5-6
clone size: .
D gene: TRBD1
CDR3 protein: CASSRRRTGSYEQYF
CDR3 DNA: TGTGCCAGCAGCCGACGACGGACAGGGTCCTACGAGCAGTACTTC

J gene: TRBJ2-6
V gene: TRBV30
clone size: .
D gene: .
CDR3 protein: CAWSVGNRVGSGANVLTF
CDR3 DNA: TGTGCCTGGAGTGTAGGGAACAGGGTCGGCTCTGGGGCCAACGTCCTGACTTTC

J gene: TRBJ2-7
V gene: TRBV11-2
clone size: .
D gene: .
CDR3 protein: CASSPSYEQYF
CDR3 DNA: TGTGCCAGCAGCCCATCCTACGAGCAGTACTTC

J gene: TRBJ2-3
V gene: TRBV5-4
clone size: .
D gene: TRBD2
CDR3 protein: CASTLRSGTSTDTQYF
CDR3 DNA: TGTGCCAGCACCTTACGTAGCGGGACTAGCACAGATACGCAGTATTTT

J gene: TRBJ2-3
V gene: TRBV4-1
clone size: once
D gene: .
CDR3 protein: CASSQAPARGTDTQYF
CDR3 DNA: TGCGCCAGCAGCCAAGCTCCGGCCCGGGGCACAGATACGCAGTATTTT